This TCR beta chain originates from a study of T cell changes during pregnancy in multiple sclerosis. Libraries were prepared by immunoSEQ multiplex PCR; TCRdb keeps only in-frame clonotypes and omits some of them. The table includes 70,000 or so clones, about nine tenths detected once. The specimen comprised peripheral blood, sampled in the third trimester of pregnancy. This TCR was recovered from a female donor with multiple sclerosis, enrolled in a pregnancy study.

CDR3 in amino acids: CASSFGGGWGNTEAFF. CDR3 DNA sequence: TGTGCCAGCAGCTTTGGGGGGGGATGGGGGAACACTGAAGCTTTCTTT. This chain connects TRBV7-9 to TRBJ1-1; a possible D gene is TRBD1 (5 bases). CDR1 is SEHNR, CDR2 FQNEAQ, per germline (reference sequence). The length of the CDR3 is 16 residues. Trimming stripped 3 bases from V and 1 base from J, with 15 bases between.